This T cell receptor (beta chain) was recorded in a study of blood T cell repertoires in COVID-19. Overall study: Sample material is recorded as cDNA or gDNA derived from T cells, B-cell-depleted T cells, or PBMCs.

There are 16 residues in the CDR3. The germline V and J ends were trimmed by 4 bases and 0 bases, with 14 bases remaining between them. Germline CDR1 and CDR2: SGHDT and YYEEEE. This clone was recorded only once. Using immunoSEQ multiplex PCR, the repertoire was profiled, and TCRdb retains in-frame clones only, with some absent. The data contain 65,000 to 75,000 clones, roughly 85% of them singletons. The rearrangement joins TRBV5-6 to TRBJ1-3; a possible D gene is TRBD1 (6 bases). The sequenced sample consisted of peripheral blood. The clonotype comes from an elderly woman with acute or convalescent COVID-19. CDR3 sequence (DNA): TGTGCCAGCAGCCCGAGAGACAGGCCCTCTGGAAACACCATATATTTT. Its protein is CASSPRDRPSGNTIYF.